This TCR beta chain was captured by sequencing in a study of blood T cell repertoires in COVID-19. The overall study: Material from acute and convalescent COVID-19 was sourced from the United States, Italy and Spain.

Trimming stripped 0 bases from V and 0 bases from J, with 6 bases between. The CDR3 length is 14 residues. CDR1 is SGDLS, CDR2 YYNGEE, per germline. TCRdb's copy holds only in-frame clones and misses some; the assay was immunoSEQ multiplex PCR. Here the sample spans around 260,000 clones, around 90% being singletons. This chain joins TRBV9 and TRBJ1-1; no reliable D call. Specimen: peripheral blood. This receptor was taken from a woman aged 40 to 55 who had recovered from COVID-19. The DNA for the CDR3 is TGTGCCAGCAGCGTAGCGTCTATGAACACTGAAGCTTTCTTT. Translation gives CASSVASMNTEAFF.